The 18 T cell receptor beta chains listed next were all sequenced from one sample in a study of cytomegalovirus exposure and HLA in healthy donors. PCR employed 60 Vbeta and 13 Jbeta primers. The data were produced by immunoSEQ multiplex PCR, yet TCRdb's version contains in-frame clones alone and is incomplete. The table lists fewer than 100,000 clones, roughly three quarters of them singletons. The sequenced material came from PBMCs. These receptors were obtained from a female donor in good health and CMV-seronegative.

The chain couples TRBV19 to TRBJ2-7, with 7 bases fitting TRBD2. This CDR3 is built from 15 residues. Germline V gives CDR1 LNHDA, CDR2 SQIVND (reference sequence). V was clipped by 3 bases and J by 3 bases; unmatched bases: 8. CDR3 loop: CASSIYWGGSYEQYF. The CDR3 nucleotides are TGTGCCAGTAGTATCTACTGGGGGGGGAGCTACGAGCAGTACTTC.

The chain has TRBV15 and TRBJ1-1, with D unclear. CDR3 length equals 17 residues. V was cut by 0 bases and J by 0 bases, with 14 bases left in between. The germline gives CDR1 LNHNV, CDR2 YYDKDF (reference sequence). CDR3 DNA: TGTGCCACCAGCAGAGATAAGGCCAGGTTCATGAACACTGAAGCTTTCTTT. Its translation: CATSRDKARFMNTEAFF.

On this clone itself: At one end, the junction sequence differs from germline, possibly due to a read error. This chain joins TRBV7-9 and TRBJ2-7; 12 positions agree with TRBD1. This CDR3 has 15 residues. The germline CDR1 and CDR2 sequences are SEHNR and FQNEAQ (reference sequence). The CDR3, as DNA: TGTTCCAGCAGCTTAATGGGACAGGGGGCTCACGAGCAGTACTTC. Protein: CSSSLMGQGAHEQYF.

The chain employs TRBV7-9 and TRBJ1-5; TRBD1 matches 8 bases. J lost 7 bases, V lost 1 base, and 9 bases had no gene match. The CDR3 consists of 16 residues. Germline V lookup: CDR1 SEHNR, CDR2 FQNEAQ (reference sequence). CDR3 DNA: TGTGCCAGCAGCTTAGGGGTCGGACAGGGCGGGCAGCCCCAGCATTTT. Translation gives CASSLGVGQGGQPQHF.

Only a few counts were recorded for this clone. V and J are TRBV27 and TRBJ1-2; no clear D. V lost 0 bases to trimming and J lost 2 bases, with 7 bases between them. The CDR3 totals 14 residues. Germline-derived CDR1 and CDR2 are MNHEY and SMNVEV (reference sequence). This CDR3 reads CASSLSRGNYGYTF. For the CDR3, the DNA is TGTGCCAGCAGTTTATCAAGAGGAAACTATGGCTACACCTTC.

DNA for the CDR3: TGTGCCAGCAGCGCCTTAGCGGGGCAAAACACAGATACGCAGTATTTT. Amino acid sequence: CASSALAGQNTDTQYF. The V and J genes are TRBV9 and TRBJ2-3, with TRBD2 matching over 8 bases. Per the germline V gene, CDR1 is SGDLS and CDR2 is YYNGEE. The CDR3 runs to 16 residues. The junction had 8 bases not matched to a gene; V was cut back by 3 bases and J by 2 bases.

CDR3 protein: CASSRLAGDTQYF. For the CDR3, the DNA is TGTGCCAGCAGCCGATTAGCGGGCGATACGCAGTATTTT. The rearrangement uses TRBV14 and TRBJ2-3, with 7 nucleotides matching TRBD2. Germline CDR1 SGHDN, CDR2 FVKESK. The CDR3 contains 13 residues. V dropped 4 bases and J dropped 6; count of bases not matched to a gene: 4. The variable domain in full, with the rest retrieved from reference TRBV14 and TRBJ2-3, is EAGVTQFPSHSVIEKGQTVTLRCDPISGHDNLYWYRRVMGKEIKFLLHFVKESKQDESGMPNNRFLAERTGGTYSTLKVQPAELEDSGVYFCASSRLAGDTQYFGPGTRLTVL.

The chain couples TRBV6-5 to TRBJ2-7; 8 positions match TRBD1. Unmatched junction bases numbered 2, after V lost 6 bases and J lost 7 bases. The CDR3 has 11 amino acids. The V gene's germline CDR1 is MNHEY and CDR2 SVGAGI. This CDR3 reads CASSQGAEQYF. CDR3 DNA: TGTGCCAGCAGCCAGGGGGCGGAGCAGTACTTC.

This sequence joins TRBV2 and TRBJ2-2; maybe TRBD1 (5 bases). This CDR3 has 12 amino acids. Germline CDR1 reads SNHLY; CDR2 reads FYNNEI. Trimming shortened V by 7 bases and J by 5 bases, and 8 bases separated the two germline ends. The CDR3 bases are TGTGCCAGCACCCGACAGACCGGGGAGCTGTTTTTT. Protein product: CASTRQTGELFF.

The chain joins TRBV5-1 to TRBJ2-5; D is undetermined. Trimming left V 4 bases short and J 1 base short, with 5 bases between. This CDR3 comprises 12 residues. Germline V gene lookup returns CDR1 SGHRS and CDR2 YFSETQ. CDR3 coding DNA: TGCGCCAGCAGCAATAGCCAAGAGACCCAGTACTTC. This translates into CASSNSQETQYF.

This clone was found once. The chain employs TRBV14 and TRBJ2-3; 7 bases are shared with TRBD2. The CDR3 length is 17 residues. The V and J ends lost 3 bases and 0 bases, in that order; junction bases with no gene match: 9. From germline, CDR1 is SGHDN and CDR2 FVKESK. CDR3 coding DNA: TGTGCCAGCAGCCAGAGATGGTCTAGCGGTAGCACAGATACGCAGTATTTT. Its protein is CASSQRWSSGSTDTQYF.

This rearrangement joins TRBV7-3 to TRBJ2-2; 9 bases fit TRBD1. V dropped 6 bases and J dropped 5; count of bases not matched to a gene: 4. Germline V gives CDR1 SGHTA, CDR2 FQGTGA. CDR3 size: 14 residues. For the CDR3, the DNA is TGTGCCAGCAGGGGACAGGGTATGACCGGGGAGCTGTTTTTT. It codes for CASRGQGMTGELFF.

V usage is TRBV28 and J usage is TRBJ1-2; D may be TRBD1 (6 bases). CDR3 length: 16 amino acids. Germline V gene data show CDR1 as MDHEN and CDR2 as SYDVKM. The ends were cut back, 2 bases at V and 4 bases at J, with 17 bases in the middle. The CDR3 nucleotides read TGTGCCAGCAGTTTACAGGGGTCCCGAACCCTCTATGGCTACACCTTC. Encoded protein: CASSLQGSRTLYGYTF.

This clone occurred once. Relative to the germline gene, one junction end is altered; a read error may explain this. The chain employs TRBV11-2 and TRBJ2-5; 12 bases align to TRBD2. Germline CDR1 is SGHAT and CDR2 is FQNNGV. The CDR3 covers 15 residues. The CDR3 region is CASSFLAGGPEAQYF. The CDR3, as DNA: TGTGCCAGCAGCTTTCTAGCGGGAGGGCCAGAGGCCCAGTACTTC. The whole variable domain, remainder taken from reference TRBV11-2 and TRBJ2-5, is EAGVAQSPRYKIIEKRQSVAFWCNPISGHATLYWYQQILGQGPKLLIQFQNNGVVDDSQLPKDRFSAERLKGVDSTLKIQPAKLEDSAVYLCASSFLAGGPEAQYFGPGTRLLVL.

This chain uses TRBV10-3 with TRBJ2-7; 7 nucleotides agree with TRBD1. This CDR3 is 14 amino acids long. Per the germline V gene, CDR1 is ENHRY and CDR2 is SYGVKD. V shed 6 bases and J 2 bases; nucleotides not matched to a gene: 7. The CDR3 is CAIRKTGSTYEQYF. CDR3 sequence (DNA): TGTGCCATCAGGAAGACAGGGTCGACCTACGAGCAGTACTTC.

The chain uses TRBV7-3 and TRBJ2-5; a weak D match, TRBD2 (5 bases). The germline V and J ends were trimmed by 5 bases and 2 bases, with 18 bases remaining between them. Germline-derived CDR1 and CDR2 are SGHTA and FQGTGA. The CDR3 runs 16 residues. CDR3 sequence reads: CASSPGVANYQETQYF. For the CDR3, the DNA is TGTGCCAGCAGCCCCGGGGTAGCGAATTATCAAGAGACCCAGTACTTC.

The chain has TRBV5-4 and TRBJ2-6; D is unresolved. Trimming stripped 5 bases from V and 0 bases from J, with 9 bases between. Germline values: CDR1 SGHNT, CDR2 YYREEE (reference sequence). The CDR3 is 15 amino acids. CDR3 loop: CASRTVSSGANVLTF. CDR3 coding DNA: TGTGCCAGCAGGACTGTAAGCTCTGGGGCCAACGTCCTGACTTTC.

Here the CDR3 DNA reads TGTGCCACCAGCCCCCAGAGGAGCGTTCTCGGGGAGCTGTTTTTT. It specifies CATSPQRSVLGELFF. The chain combines TRBV15 with TRBJ2-2; no reliable D call. Germline V gives CDR1 LNHNV, CDR2 YYDKDF (reference sequence). The CDR3 has 15 residues. The germline V and J ends were trimmed by 5 bases and 7 bases, with 17 bases remaining between them.